The 30 T cell receptor beta chains reported below all come from one sample, sequenced in a study of shared clonotypes between healthy human individuals. Sequenced by immunoSEQ multiplex PCR; TCRdb stores in-frame clones only, minus some. The table shows 1.5 million to 2.5 million clones, with about 95% occurring only once. CD45RO-negative cells were positively selected for CCR7, leaving out terminally differentiated effector memory CD45RA+ cells. What was sequenced was naive CD8+ T cells sorted from blood. These receptors all stem from a man between 18 and 35 years old in good health.

V is TRBV25-1 and J is TRBJ2-1; possibly TRBD1 for D (6 bases). CDR1 MGHDK and CDR2 SYGVNS come from the germline V gene. V gave up 7 bases and J gave up 8 bases, with 9 bases separating them. This CDR3 spans 11 amino acids. CDR3 in amino acids: CASTTGYEQFF. The CDR3, as DNA: TGTGCCAGCACCACAGGGTATGAGCAGTTCTTC.

Points on this clone: At the DNA level, this CDR3 is encoded by other sequences in the same sample as well. The chain employs TRBV9 and TRBJ2-7; TRBD1 is a possible D gene (7 bases). The CDR3 is made up of 15 amino acids. Trimming stripped 0 bases from V and 0 bases from J, with 10 bases between. Germline CDR1 and CDR2: SGDLS and YYNGEE. The CDR3, as DNA: TGTGCCAGCAGCGTAGGACAGGGACTCTCCTACGAGCAGTACTTC. Residues: CASSVGQGLSYEQYF. Drawing the rest from reference TRBV9 and TRBJ2-7, the complete variable domain is DSGVTQTPKHLITATGQRVTLRCSPRSGDLSVYWYQQSLDQGLQFLIQYYNGEERAKGNILERFSAQQFPDLHSELNLSSLELGDSALYFCASSVGQGLSYEQYFGPGTRLTVT.

V and J are TRBV6-5 and TRBJ1-1; 7 positions match TRBD1. V was clipped by 0 bases and J by 6 bases; unmatched bases: 4. The CDR3 covers 14 residues. CDR1 and CDR2 (germline): MNHEY, SVGAGI. The CDR3 loop reads CASSYSERGPEAFF. The CDR3 DNA reads TGTGCCAGCAGTTACTCGGAAAGGGGGCCTGAAGCTTTCTTT.

This clone was seen once. The chain links TRBV4-3 to TRBJ2-7; D is unresolved. Per the germline V gene, CDR1 is LGHNA and CDR2 is YSLEER. CDR3 length: 15 residues. V was trimmed by 1 base and J by 5 bases, leaving 15 bases between them. This CDR3 reads CASSQVVTVRNEQYF. In DNA, the CDR3 is TGCGCCAGCAGCCAAGTGGTCACAGTAAGGAACGAGCAGTACTTC.

To note about this clone: At one boundary the junction diverges from the germline segment, which might be a read error. The rearrangement links TRBV7-7 to TRBJ2-5; 9 bases agree with TRBD1. This CDR3 spans 13 amino acids. Germline values: CDR1 SSHAT, CDR2 FNYEAQ (reference sequence). The CDR3 region is CASSWDREETQYF. The CDR3, as DNA: TGTGCTAGCAGCTGGGACAGGGAAGAGACCCAGTACTTC.

A note on this clone: The same CDR3 can be traced to other DNA sequences in this sample. The V gene is TRBV29-1, the J gene TRBJ2-7, with D perhaps TRBD1 (6 bases). V lost 6 bases and J 3 bases, leaving 12 bases between the germline ends. This CDR3 comprises 12 residues. CDR1 SQVTM and CDR2 ANQGSEA come from the germline V gene. CDR3 sequence (DNA): TGCAGCGTAGAGACAGGAGACTACGAGCAGTACTTC. Amino acid sequence: CSVETGDYEQYF.

This clone was found a few times. The chain uses TRBV15 and TRBJ1-2; TRBD1 is a possible D gene (5 bases). CDR3 length: 17 residues. V dropped 0 bases and J dropped 3 bases, with 17 bases sitting between them. Germline CDR1 and CDR2: LNHNV and YYDKDF (reference sequence). The CDR3 region is CATSRDHRQPEDYGYTF. In DNA form, the CDR3 reads TGTGCCACCAGCAGAGACCACAGACAGCCAGAGGACTATGGCTACACCTTC.

About this clone itself: Other DNA sequences in this specimen translate into the identical CDR3. The chain employs TRBV5-6 and TRBJ2-7, with a tentative D call TRBD1 (6 bases). Trimming left V 2 bases short and J 0 bases short, with 9 bases between. Germline CDR1 SGHDT, CDR2 YYEEEE. The CDR3 is made up of 14 amino acids. The CDR3 DNA sequence: TGTGCCAGCAGCTTTCAGGGGAGCTCCTACGAGCAGTACTTC. It codes for CASSFQGSSYEQYF.

The chain has TRBV5-4 and TRBJ1-6; 7 nucleotides align to TRBD1. V trimming: 3 bases; J trimming: 5 bases; junction bases outside the gene matches: 5. CDR3 length equals 15 residues. CDR1 is SGHNT and CDR2 is YYREEE in the germline V gene (reference sequence). The CDR3 DNA sequence: TGTGCCAGCAGCTCCGGGACAGCAGATAATTCACCCCTCCACTTT. It is translated as CASSSGTADNSPLHF.

This chain connects TRBV5-1 to TRBJ2-7, with 9 bases fitting TRBD2. The V and J ends lost 4 bases and 2 bases, in that order; junction bases with no gene match: 13. The CDR3 spans 17 residues. The germline V gene encodes CDR1 SGHRS and CDR2 YFSETQ. In DNA form, the CDR3 reads TGCGCCAGCAGCGATCCGGGAGATAGCGGGAGACCCTACGAGCAGTACTTC. It yields the protein CASSDPGDSGRPYEQYF.

The V and J genes are TRBV28 and TRBJ2-7; no firm D call. Trimming removed 5 bases at V and 0 bases at J, with 11 bases between. The CDR3 is made up of 14 amino acids. Looked up from germline, CDR1 is MDHEN and CDR2 is SYDVKM. The CDR3 is CASSKLTDSYEQYF. The CDR3 DNA reads TGTGCCAGCAGTAAACTTACAGACTCCTACGAGCAGTACTTC.

The gene calls are TRBV4-2 and TRBJ2-3; 10 positions agree with TRBD2. V shed 1 base, J shed 4 bases, and the junction held 2 bases outside the gene matches. CDR1 is LGHNA, CDR2 YNFKEQ, per germline. The CDR3 runs to 15 residues. The CDR3 spells CASSQGAGGPDTQYF. In nucleotides, the CDR3 is TGTGCCAGCAGCCAAGGAGCGGGGGGGCCAGATACGCAGTATTTT.

V is TRBV6-5 and J is TRBJ2-7; 7 nucleotides match TRBD1. V shed 0 bases and J 6 bases; nucleotides not matched to a gene: 8. CDR1 and CDR2 from the germline V gene are MNHEY and SVGAGI. The CDR3 sequence is 15 residues long. This chain's CDR3 is CASSYSVETGPEQYF. The CDR3 coding sequence is TGTGCCAGCAGTTACTCGGTCGAGACAGGGCCCGAGCAGTACTTC.

This clone has just a few counts. This sequence joins TRBV30 and TRBJ1-2; D unresolved. The CDR3 is 14 residues long. V shed 2 bases and J shed 4 bases, with 14 bases lying between them. Germline V gives CDR1 GTSNPN, CDR2 SVGIG (reference sequence). The CDR3 coding sequence is TGTGCCTGGAGTCTAGGTTCTGGCAGCTATGGCTACACCTTC. It yields the protein CAWSLGSGSYGYTF.

The J gene is TRBJ2-5, the V gene TRBV11-2, with D possibly matching TRBD1 (5 bases). The V and J ends lost 1 base and 0 bases respectively, with 9 bases between them. This CDR3 spans 15 amino acids. CDR1 SGHAT and CDR2 FQNNGV come from the germline V gene. The CDR3 spells CASSLAREYQETQYF. The CDR3 bases are TGTGCCAGCAGCTTAGCCAGGGAATACCAAGAGACCCAGTACTTC.

This clone was seen once. The gene calls are TRBV6-6 and TRBJ2-3; perhaps TRBD2 as D (7 bases). V gave up 2 bases and J gave up 5 bases, with 17 bases separating them. CDR1 and CDR2 (germline): MNHNY, SVGAGI (reference sequence). The CDR3 contains 16 residues. CDR3 loop: CASSYLRGALEDTQYF. The CDR3 DNA follows: TGTGCCAGCAGTTACCTACGGGGGGCCCTAGAAGATACGCAGTATTTT.

Notes on this clone: Additional DNA sequences in this sample encode the identical CDR3. The rearrangement joins TRBV27 to TRBJ1-5; D is perhaps TRBD1 (5 bases). CDR3 length: 14 residues. The V gene lost 3 bases and the J gene lost 1 base, with 7 bases spanning the gap. Germline V gives CDR1 MNHEY, CDR2 SMNVEV (reference sequence). The DNA for the CDR3 is TGTGCCAGCAGTTTGGGGGTGAGCAATCAGCCCCAGCATTTT. Its translation is CASSLGVSNQPQHF.

The V call is TRBV27, the J call TRBJ2-7, with D unclear. With 2 bases removed from V and 1 base from J, the gap between germline ends came to 3 bases. The CDR3 has 12 residues. Per germline, CDR1 MNHEY and CDR2 SMNVEV (reference sequence). The CDR3 region has the DNA TGTGCCAGCAGTTTAACGTCCTACGAGCAGTACTTC. Amino acid sequence: CASSLTSYEQYF.

To note about this clone: The sample has other DNA sequences that encode this CDR3 too. V usage is TRBV5-4 and J usage is TRBJ2-7, with D perhaps assigned TRBD1 or TRBD2 (5 bases each). Trimming stripped 4 bases from V and 7 bases from J, with 12 bases between. This CDR3 has 12 residues. Germline CDR1 is SGHNT and CDR2 is YYREEE (reference sequence). DNA for the CDR3: TGTGCCAGCAGCCCTGGGGGTGGGGAGCAGTACTTC. It yields the protein CASSPGGGEQYF. The full variable domain, with the rest looked up from reference TRBV5-4 and TRBJ2-7, is ETGVTQSPTHLIKTRGQQVTLRCSSQSGHNTVSWYQQALGQGPQFIFQYYREEENGRGNFPPRFSGLQFPNYSSELNVNALELDDSALYLCASSPGGGEQYFGPGTRLTVT.

This chain connects TRBV21-1 to TRBJ2-7. TRBV21-1 is termed a pseudogene. This CDR3 is built from 15 residues. This CDR3 reads CASSKVGILIYEQYF. The CDR3, as DNA: TGTGCCAGCAGCAAAGTGGGCATACTAATCTACGAGCAGTACTTC.

This clone was counted a few times. Other DNA sequences within the sample encode an identical CDR3. This sequence joins TRBV27 and TRBJ2-7; D is uncertain. The CDR3 has 13 amino acids. Germline CDR1 and CDR2: MNHEY and SMNVEV (reference sequence). V shed 5 bases and J shed 2 bases, with 10 bases lying between them. CDR3 loop: CASSAGYPYEQYF. The CDR3, as DNA: TGTGCCAGCAGTGCCGGGTACCCCTACGAGCAGTACTTC.

The chain couples TRBV6-5 to TRBJ2-1; 10 bases match TRBD2. V shed 5 bases and J 7 bases; nucleotides not matched to a gene: 8. This CDR3 is built from 15 residues. Germline V gives CDR1 MNHEY, CDR2 SVGAGI. The CDR3 nucleotides read TGTGCCAGCAGTCCCGGGACTAGCGCGTCAAATGAGCAGTTCTTC. Amino acids: CASSPGTSASNEQFF.

The chain has TRBV9 and TRBJ1-4, with D possibly TRBD1 on 6 matching bases. This CDR3 spans 15 amino acids. The germline V and J ends were trimmed by 4 bases and 8 bases, with 18 bases remaining between them. Germline V gives CDR1 SGDLS, CDR2 YYNGEE. CDR3 bases: TGTGCCAGCAGCCCGAGCGGGGGGGCTCGGGAAAAACTGTTTTTT. Its protein product is CASSPSGGAREKLFF.

The chain uses TRBV27 and TRBJ2-2, with D maybe TRBD1 (5 bases). Trimming left V 5 bases short and J 9 bases short, with 22 bases between. CDR3 size: 16 residues. CDR1 and CDR2 from the germline V gene are MNHEY and SMNVEV (reference sequence). The CDR3 DNA reads TGTGCCAGCAGTCCTCCGGCGGCAGGGATTATGAGGGAGCTGTTTTTT. Its translation is CASSPPAAGIMRELFF.

This chain's CDR3 is CASSPGSHVLHF. Here the CDR3 DNA reads TGTGCCAGCAGCCCAGGGTCTCACGTACTCCACTTT. The genes are TRBV6-5 and TRBJ1-6; tentatively, D is TRBD1 (5 bases). Trimming took 6 bases from V and 16 from J, leaving 16 bases between them. The germline V gene encodes CDR1 MNHEY and CDR2 SVGAGI. This CDR3 is built from 12 residues.

The chain is built from TRBV27 and TRBJ1-4; D gene ambiguous. This CDR3 spans 12 amino acids. Per germline, CDR1 MNHEY and CDR2 SMNVEV (reference sequence). Trimming pared 4 bases from V and 8 bases from J, leaving 8 bases between. CDR3 in amino acids: CASSSMGEKLFF. For the CDR3, the DNA is TGTGCCAGCAGTTCGATGGGGGAAAAACTGTTTTTT.

This chain links TRBV29-1 with TRBJ2-7, with D perhaps TRBD1 (6 bases). Germline-derived CDR1 and CDR2 are SQVTM and ANQGSEA. CDR3 length equals 12 residues. With 7 bases removed from V and 2 bases from J, the gap between germline ends came to 12 bases. CDR3 region: CSARTEAYEQYF. Written as DNA, the CDR3 is TGCAGCGCACGGACAGAGGCCTACGAGCAGTACTTC.

V and J are TRBV27 and TRBJ1-1; TRBD1 matches 10 bases. The CDR3 covers 16 residues. Germline trimming cut 5 bases from V and 6 bases from J; bases unmatched to any gene: 12. Per the germline V gene, CDR1 is MNHEY and CDR2 is SMNVEV (reference sequence). The CDR3 loop is CASSPRQGAVRPEAFF. In DNA form, the CDR3 reads TGTGCCAGCAGTCCTCGACAGGGGGCGGTTCGTCCTGAAGCTTTCTTT.

The CDR3 reads CASSLAWDGYTF. As DNA, the CDR3 is TGTGCCAGCAGCTTAGCATGGGATGGCTACACCTTC. The genes are TRBV7-2 and TRBJ1-2; D uncertain. This CDR3 is 12 amino acids long. Germline CDR1 is SGHTA and CDR2 is FQGNSA. Trimming stripped 0 bases from V and 6 bases from J, with 5 bases between.

The chain is built from TRBV9 and TRBJ1-2; 11 nucleotides line up with TRBD1. This CDR3 region has 16 residues. Germline CDR1 SGDLS, CDR2 YYNGEE. V shed 3 bases, J shed 7 bases, and the junction held 11 bases outside the gene matches. The CDR3 DNA reads TGTGCCAGCAGCGCCGCTTCCGGGACAGGGGGTACTGGCTACACCTTC. Translating it yields CASSAASGTGGTGYTF.